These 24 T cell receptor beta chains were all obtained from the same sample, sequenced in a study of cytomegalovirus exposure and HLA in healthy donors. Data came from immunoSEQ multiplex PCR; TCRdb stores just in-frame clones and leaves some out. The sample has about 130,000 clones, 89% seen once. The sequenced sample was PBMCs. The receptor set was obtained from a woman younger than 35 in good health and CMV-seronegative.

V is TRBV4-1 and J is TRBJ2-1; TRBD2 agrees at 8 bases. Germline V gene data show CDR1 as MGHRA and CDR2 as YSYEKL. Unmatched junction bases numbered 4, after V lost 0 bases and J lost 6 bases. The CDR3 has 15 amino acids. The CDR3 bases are TGCGCCAGCAGCCAAGACCCGGGAGGGACCAATGAGCAGTTCTTC. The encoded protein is CASSQDPGGTNEQFF.

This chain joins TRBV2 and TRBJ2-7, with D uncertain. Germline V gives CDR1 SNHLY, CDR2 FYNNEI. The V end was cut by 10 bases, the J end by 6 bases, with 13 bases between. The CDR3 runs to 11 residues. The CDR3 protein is CATLAVTEQYF. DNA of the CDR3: TGTGCCACTTTGGCAGTAACCGAGCAGTACTTC.

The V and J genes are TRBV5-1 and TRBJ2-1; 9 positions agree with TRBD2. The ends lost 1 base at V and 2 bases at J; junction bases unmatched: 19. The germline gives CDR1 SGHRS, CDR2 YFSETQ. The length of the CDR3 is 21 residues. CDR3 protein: CASSLQQGISAGGRPYNEQFF. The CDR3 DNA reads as TGCGCCAGCAGCTTGCAACAGGGTATATCGGCGGGAGGGCGCCCCTACAATGAGCAGTTCTTC.

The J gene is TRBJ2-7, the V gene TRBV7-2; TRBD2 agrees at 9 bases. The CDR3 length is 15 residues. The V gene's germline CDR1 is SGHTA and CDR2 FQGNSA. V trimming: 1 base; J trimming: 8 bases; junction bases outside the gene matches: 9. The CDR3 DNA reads TGTGCCAGCAGCTTAGGATGGCGGGAGGGTATAAAGCAGTACTTC. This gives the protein CASSLGWREGIKQYF.

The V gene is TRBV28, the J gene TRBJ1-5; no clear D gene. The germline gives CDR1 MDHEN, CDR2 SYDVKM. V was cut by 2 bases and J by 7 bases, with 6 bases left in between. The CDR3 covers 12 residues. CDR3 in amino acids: CASSLAGQPQHF. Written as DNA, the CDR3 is TGTGCCAGCAGTTTAGCAGGCCAGCCCCAGCATTTT.

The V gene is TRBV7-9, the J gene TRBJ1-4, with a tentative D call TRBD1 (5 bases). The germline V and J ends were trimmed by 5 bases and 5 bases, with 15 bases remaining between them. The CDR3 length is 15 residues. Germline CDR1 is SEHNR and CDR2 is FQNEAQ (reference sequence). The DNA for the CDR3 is TGTGCCAGCAGCCACGAAGGGGAGGGGAATGAAAAACTGTTTTTT. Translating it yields CASSHEGEGNEKLFF.

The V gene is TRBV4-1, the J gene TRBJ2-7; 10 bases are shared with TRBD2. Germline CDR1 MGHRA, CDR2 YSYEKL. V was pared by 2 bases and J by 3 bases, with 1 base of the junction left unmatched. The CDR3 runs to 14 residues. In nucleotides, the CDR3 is TGCGCCAGCAGCCAAATAGCGGGAGGCTACGAGCAGTACTTC. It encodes CASSQIAGGYEQYF.

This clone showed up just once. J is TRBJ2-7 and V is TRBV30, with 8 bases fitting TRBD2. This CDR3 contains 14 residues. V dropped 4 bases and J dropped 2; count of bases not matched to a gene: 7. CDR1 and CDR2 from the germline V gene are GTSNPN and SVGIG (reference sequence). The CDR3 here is CAWTGGWGPYEQYF. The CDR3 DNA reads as TGTGCCTGGACGGGGGGGTGGGGACCCTACGAGCAGTACTTC.

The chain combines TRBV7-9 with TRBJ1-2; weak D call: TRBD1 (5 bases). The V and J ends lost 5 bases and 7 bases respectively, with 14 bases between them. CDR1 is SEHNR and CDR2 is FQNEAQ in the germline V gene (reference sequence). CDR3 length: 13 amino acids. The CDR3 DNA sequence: TGTGCCAGCAGCCCACAGGTCCTAATTGGCTACACCTTC. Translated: CASSPQVLIGYTF.

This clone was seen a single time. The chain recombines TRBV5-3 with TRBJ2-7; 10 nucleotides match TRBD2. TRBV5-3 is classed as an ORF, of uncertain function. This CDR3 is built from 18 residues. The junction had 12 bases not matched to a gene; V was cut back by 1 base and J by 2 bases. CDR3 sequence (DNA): TGTGCCAGAAGCTTGAGGCTAGCGGGAGATAGCGGAACCTACGAGCAGTACTTC. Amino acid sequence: CARSLRLAGDSGTYEQYF.

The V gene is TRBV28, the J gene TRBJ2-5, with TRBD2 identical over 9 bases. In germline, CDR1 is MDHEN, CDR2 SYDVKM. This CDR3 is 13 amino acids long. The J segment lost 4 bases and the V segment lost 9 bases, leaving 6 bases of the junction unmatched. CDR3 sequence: CASSQLAGETQYF. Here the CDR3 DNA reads TGTGCCAGTTCACAACTAGCGGGAGAGACCCAGTACTTC. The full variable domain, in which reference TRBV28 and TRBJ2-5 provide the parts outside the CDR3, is DVKVTQSSRYLVKRTGEKVFLECVQDMDHENMFWYRQDPGLGLRLIYFSYDVKMKEKGDIPEGYSVSREKKERFSLILESASTNQTSMYLCASSQLAGETQYFGPGTRLLVL.

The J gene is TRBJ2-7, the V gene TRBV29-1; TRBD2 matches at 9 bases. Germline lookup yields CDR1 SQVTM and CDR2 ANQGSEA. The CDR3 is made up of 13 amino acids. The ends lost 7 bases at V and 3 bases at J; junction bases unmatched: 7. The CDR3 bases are TGCAGCGCCCGTAGCGGGAGTAGCTACGAGCAGTACTTC. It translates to CSARSGSSYEQYF.

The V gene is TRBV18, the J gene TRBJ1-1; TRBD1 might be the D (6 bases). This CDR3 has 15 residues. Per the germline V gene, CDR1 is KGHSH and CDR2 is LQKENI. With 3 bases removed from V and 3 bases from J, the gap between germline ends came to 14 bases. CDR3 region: CASSPVQGLHTEAFF. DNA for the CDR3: TGTGCCAGCTCACCCGTACAGGGTCTGCACACTGAAGCTTTCTTT. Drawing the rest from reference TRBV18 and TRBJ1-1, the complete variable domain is NAGVMQNPRHLVRRRGQEARLRCSPMKGHSHVYWYRQLPEEGLKFMVYLQKENIIDESGMPKERFSAEFPKEGPSILRIQQVVRGDSAAYFCASSPVQGLHTEAFFGQGTRLTVV.

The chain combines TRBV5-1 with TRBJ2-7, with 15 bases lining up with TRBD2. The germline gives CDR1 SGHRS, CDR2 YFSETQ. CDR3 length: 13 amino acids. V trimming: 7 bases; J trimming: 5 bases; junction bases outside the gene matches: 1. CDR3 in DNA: TGCGCCAGCCGGACTAGCGGGAGGGACGAGCAGTACTTC. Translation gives CASRTSGRDEQYF. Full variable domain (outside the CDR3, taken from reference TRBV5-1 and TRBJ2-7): KAGVTQTPRYLIKTRGQQVTLSCSPISGHRSVSWYQQTPGQGLQFLFEYFSETQRNKGNFPGRFSGRQFSNSRSEMNVSTLELGDSALYLCASRTSGRDEQYFGPGTRLTVT.

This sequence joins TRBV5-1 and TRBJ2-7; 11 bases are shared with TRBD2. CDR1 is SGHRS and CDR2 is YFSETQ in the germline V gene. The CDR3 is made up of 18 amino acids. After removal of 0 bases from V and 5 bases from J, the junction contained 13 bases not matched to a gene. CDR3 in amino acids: CASSLVLVAGGPGDEQYF. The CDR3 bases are TGCGCCAGCAGCTTGGTCTTGGTAGCGGGAGGGCCCGGGGACGAGCAGTACTTC.

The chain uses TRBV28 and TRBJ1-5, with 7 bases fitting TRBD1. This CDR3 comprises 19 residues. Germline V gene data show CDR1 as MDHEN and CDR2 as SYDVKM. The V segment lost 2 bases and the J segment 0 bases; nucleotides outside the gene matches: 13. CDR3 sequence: CASSLPSSRQGNSNQPQHF. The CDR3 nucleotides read TGTGCCAGCAGTTTACCCTCTAGCCGACAGGGTAATAGCAATCAGCCCCAGCATTTT.

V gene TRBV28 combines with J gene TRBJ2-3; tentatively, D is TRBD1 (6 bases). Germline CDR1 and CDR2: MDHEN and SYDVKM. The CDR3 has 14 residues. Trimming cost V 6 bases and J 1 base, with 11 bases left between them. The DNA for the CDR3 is TGTGCCAGCAGCTACAGGGTACGCACAGATACGCAGTATTTT. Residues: CASSYRVRTDTQYF. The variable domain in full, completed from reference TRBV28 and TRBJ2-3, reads DVKVTQSSRYLVKRTGEKVFLECVQDMDHENMFWYRQDPGLGLRLIYFSYDVKMKEKGDIPEGYSVSREKKERFSLILESASTNQTSMYLCASSYRVRTDTQYFGPGTRLTVL.

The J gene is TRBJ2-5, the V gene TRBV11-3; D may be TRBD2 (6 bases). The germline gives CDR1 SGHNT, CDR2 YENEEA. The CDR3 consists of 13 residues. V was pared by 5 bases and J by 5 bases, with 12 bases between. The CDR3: CASSRGARETQYF. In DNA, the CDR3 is TGTGCCAGCAGCCGCGGGGCTCGGGAGACCCAGTACTTC.

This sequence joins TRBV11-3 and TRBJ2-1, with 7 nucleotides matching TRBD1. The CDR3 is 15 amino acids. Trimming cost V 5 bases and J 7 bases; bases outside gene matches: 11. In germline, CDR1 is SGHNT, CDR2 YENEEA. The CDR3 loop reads CASSQLRGTGNEQFF. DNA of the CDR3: TGTGCCAGCAGCCAACTCAGGGGGACGGGTAATGAGCAGTTCTTC. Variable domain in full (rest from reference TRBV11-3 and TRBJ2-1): EAGVVQSPRYKIIEKKQPVAFWCNPISGHNTLYWYLQNLGQGPELLIRYENEEAVDDSQLPKDRFSAERLKGVDSTLKIQPAELGDSAVYLCASSQLRGTGNEQFFGPGTRLTVL.

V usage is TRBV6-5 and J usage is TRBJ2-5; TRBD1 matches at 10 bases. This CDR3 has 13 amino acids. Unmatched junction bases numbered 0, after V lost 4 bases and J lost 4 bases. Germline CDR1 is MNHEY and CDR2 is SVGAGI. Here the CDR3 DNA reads TGTGCCAGCAGTTGGGACAGGGGAGAGACCCAGTACTTC. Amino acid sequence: CASSWDRGETQYF.

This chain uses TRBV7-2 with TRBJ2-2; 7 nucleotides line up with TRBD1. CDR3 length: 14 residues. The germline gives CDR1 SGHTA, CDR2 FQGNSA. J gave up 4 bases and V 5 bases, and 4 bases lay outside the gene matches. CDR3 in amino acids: CASSADRVTGELFF. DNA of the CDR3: TGTGCCAGCAGCGCTGACAGGGTCACCGGGGAGCTGTTTTTT.

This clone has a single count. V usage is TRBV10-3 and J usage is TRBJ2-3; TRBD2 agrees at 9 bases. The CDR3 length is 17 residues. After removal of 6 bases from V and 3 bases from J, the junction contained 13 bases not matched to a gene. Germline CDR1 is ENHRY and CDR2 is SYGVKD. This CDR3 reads CAIRGGLADLSTDTQYF. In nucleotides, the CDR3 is TGTGCCATCAGGGGGGGACTAGCAGACCTTAGTACAGATACGCAGTATTTT.

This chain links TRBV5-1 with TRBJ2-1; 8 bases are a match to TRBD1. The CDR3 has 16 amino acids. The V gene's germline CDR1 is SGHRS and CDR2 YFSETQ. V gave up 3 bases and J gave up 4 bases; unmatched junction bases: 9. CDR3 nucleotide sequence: TGCGCCAGCAGCTCGGACAGGGTGTCCTCGTACAATGAGCAGTTCTTC. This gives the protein CASSSDRVSSYNEQFF.

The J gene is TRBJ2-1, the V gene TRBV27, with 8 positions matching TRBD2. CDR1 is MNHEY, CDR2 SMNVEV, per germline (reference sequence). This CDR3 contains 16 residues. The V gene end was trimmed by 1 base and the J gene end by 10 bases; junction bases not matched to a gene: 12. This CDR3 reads CASSLFSGSGRAEQFF. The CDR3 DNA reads TGTGCCAGCAGTTTATTCAGCGGGAGTGGTAGGGCGGAGCAGTTCTTC.